These 15 T cell receptor beta chains came from one sample sequenced in a study of blood T cell repertoires in COVID-19. Measured with immunoSEQ multiplex PCR; TCRdb has only the in-frame clones, and not every one. The sample comprises about half a million clones, 80% to 90% of which are singletons, and 3% to 4% rests with the top ten. The sequenced material came from peripheral blood. Receptors originate from a human donor in a cohort sampled during active COVID-19.

The rearrangement joins TRBV5-1 to TRBJ1-2, with a possible D match to TRBD1 (5 bases). Germline values: CDR1 SGHRS, CDR2 YFSETQ. V lost 4 bases and J 7 bases, leaving 14 bases between the germline ends. CDR3 length: 13 residues. The CDR3 DNA sequence: TGCGCCAGCAGCATAGCGGCGGGGGGTGGCTACACCTTC. Translating it yields CASSIAAGGGYTF.

This clone was observed once. J is TRBJ2-5 and V is TRBV30; 7 bases agree with TRBD1. This CDR3 is built from 12 residues. Germline CDR1 reads GTSNPN; CDR2 reads SVGIG (reference sequence). The V and J ends lost 5 bases and 4 bases, in that order; junction bases with no gene match: 4. CDR3 sequence: CAWDRARETQYF. CDR3 coding DNA: TGTGCCTGGGACAGGGCTCGAGAGACCCAGTACTTC.

This chain uses TRBV7-9 with TRBJ1-4; 7 bases are shared with TRBD1. The ends lost 9 bases at V and 6 bases at J; junction bases unmatched: 10. The CDR3 is made up of 14 amino acids. Germline V CDR1 and CDR2: SEHNR, FQNEAQ (reference sequence). In DNA form, the CDR3 reads TGTGCCAGTAAAACCGGGACAGCCGATGAAAAACTGTTTTTT. Amino acid sequence: CASKTGTADEKLFF.

V gene TRBV12-5 combines with J gene TRBJ2-1, with 16 bases aligning to TRBD2. The germline gives CDR1 LGHNT, CDR2 FRNRAP. Trimming took 5 bases from V and 9 from J; bases not matched to a gene: 4. The CDR3 covers 15 residues. The CDR3 sequence is CASGPGTSGRGEQFF. The CDR3 DNA sequence: TGTGCTAGTGGTCCCGGGACTAGCGGGAGGGGTGAGCAGTTCTTC.

The chain joins TRBV19 to TRBJ2-5, with 7 bases identical to TRBD2. The ends lost 6 bases at V and 3 bases at J; junction bases unmatched: 10. The CDR3 has 15 amino acids. The V gene's germline CDR1 is LNHDA and CDR2 SQIVND (reference sequence). CDR3: CASRDRVGGKETQYF. DNA for the CDR3: TGTGCCAGTAGAGATCGGGTGGGAGGGAAAGAGACCCAGTACTTC.

The chain links TRBV27 to TRBJ1-2, with 8 bases fitting TRBD1. CDR1 is MNHEY, CDR2 SMNVEV, per germline (reference sequence). V lost 5 bases, J lost 1 base, and 3 bases stayed unmatched. The CDR3 is 14 residues long. In DNA, the CDR3 is TGTGCCAGCAGTCTGGACAGGGATAACTATGGCTACACCTTC. Its translation: CASSLDRDNYGYTF.

The rearrangement links TRBV5-4 to TRBJ2-2; TRBD2 aligns across 7 bases. CDR3 length: 14 residues. After removal of 7 bases from V and 2 bases from J, the junction contained 5 bases not matched to a gene. Germline V CDR1 and CDR2: SGHNT, YYREEE (reference sequence). CDR3 residues: CASRRESNTGELFF. The DNA for the CDR3 is TGTGCCAGCCGGCGGGAGAGTAACACCGGGGAGCTGTTTTTT.

The genes are TRBV30 and TRBJ1-5; no clear D gene. V gave up 5 bases and J gave up 0 bases, with 5 bases separating them. The CDR3 consists of 12 residues. Germline V gene sequence: CDR1 GTSNPN, CDR2 SVGIG (reference sequence). CDR3 sequence: CAWAYSNQPQHF. The CDR3 nucleotides read TGTGCCTGGGCTTATAGCAATCAGCCCCAGCATTTT.

This clone was seen a few times. The rearrangement joins TRBV3-1 (or the pseudogene TRBV3-2) to TRBJ2-7; no clear D gene. CDR3 size: 13 residues. Deletions cut 7 bases from V and 5 bases from J, with 15 bases between. Germline CDR1 reads LGHDT; CDR2 reads YNNKEL (reference sequence). The CDR3 reads CASTSGYPHEQYF. CDR3 DNA: TGTGCCAGCACCTCAGGTTACCCCCACGAGCAGTACTTC.

The chain couples TRBV28 to TRBJ1-4, with D hard to call. Germline V gene data show CDR1 as MDHEN and CDR2 as SYDVKM. The length of the CDR3 is 17 residues. Trimming cost V 4 bases and J 3 bases, with 18 bases left between them. The CDR3 DNA reads as TGTGCCAGCAGTTCCCAAGCCATCGGGGTCGCTAATGAAAAACTGTTTTTT. Its protein product is CASSSQAIGVANEKLFF.

The genes are TRBV27 and TRBJ2-7; 8 bases line up with TRBD1. V gave up 5 bases and J gave up 5 bases; unmatched junction bases: 8. Germline V gene lookup returns CDR1 MNHEY and CDR2 SMNVEV (reference sequence). The CDR3 has 14 residues. CDR3 coding DNA: TGTGCCAGCAGTCTCCGGACAGGGCTAGACGAGCAGTACTTC. Encoded protein: CASSLRTGLDEQYF.

This chain uses TRBV7-3 with TRBJ2-3; 7 nucleotides line up with TRBD2. The germline gives CDR1 SGHTA, CDR2 FQGTGA. This CDR3 has 16 residues. V shed 4 bases and J 0 bases; nucleotides not matched to a gene: 7. Written as DNA, the CDR3 is TGTGCCAGCAGCTCACAACCGGGACTAAGCACAGATACGCAGTATTTT. Its protein product is CASSSQPGLSTDTQYF.

The gene calls are TRBV28 and TRBJ2-7, with D possibly being TRBD1 (5 bases). Germline V gives CDR1 MDHEN, CDR2 SYDVKM. V was pared by 8 bases and J by 4 bases, with 15 bases between. The CDR3 has 13 amino acids. CDR3 DNA sequence: TGTGCCAGCGTTGGGGCAGGAACGTACGAGCAGTACTTC. It specifies CASVGAGTYEQYF.

The chain combines TRBV2 with TRBJ2-3, with 11 bases lining up with TRBD2. J lost 4 bases, V lost 6 bases, and 9 bases had no gene match. Germline-derived CDR1 and CDR2 are SNHLY and FYNNEI. This CDR3 spans 16 amino acids. CDR3 DNA: TGTGCCAGCAGAACCTTCCTTAGCGGGAGGGCAGATACGCAGTATTTT. This encodes CASRTFLSGRADTQYF.

This clone was counted a single time. This chain connects TRBV6-5 to TRBJ1-5, with D possibly being TRBD1 (6 bases). The CDR3 is 15 residues long. CDR1 and CDR2 (germline): MNHEY, SVGAGI. With 5 bases removed from V and 4 bases from J, the gap between germline ends came to 15 bases. CDR3 DNA sequence: TGTGCCAGCAGTCCACAGGGTATTGGGAATCAGCCCCAGCATTTT. Protein: CASSPQGIGNQPQHF.